These 27 T cell receptor beta chains share one sample of origin, sequenced in a study of early T cells in non-severe SARS-CoV-2 infection. TCRdb processed the 5' RACE reads anew with MiXCR; each CDR3 protein has one entry. Found here are tens of thousands of distinct CDR3 sequences, roughly 12% of them singletons; the top ten hold about 5%. The sequenced sample was whole blood. Receptor source: an adult who was a healthcare worker with PCR-confirmed SARS-CoV-2 infection or an uninfected control (not recorded which).

This clonotype has a count of ten or more. The chain combines TRBV20-1 with TRBJ2-1; 8 bases line up with TRBD2. CDR1 is DFQATT, CDR2 SNEGSKA, per germline (reference sequence). The CDR3 consists of 15 residues. Trimming took 6 bases from V and 0 from J; bases not matched to a gene: 7. This CDR3 is CSAPTSGLSYNEQFF. CDR3 bases: TGCAGTGCCCCCACTAGCGGACTCTCCTACAATGAGCAGTTCTTC.

V usage is TRBV29-1 and J usage is TRBJ2-2, with a tentative D call TRBD1 (6 bases). V was cut by 4 bases and J by 3 bases, with 15 bases left in between. Germline V CDR1 and CDR2: SQVTM, ANQGSEA. CDR3 length: 15 residues. CDR3 nucleotide sequence: TGCAGCGTTGGGCAGGGGACACGGGACACCGGGGAGCTGTTTTTT. It translates to CSVGQGTRDTGELFF.

This clonotype appeared many times. The J gene is TRBJ2-3, the V gene TRBV15; TRBD1 matches at 10 bases. This CDR3 spans 15 amino acids. After removal of 0 bases from V and 4 bases from J, the junction contained 1 base not matched to a gene. Germline V lookup: CDR1 LNHNV, CDR2 YYDKDF (reference sequence). CDR3 sequence: CATSRETGGPDTQYF. In DNA form, the CDR3 reads TGTGCCACCAGCAGAGAGACAGGGGGCCCAGATACGCAGTATTTT.

This clonotype was seen a handful of times. The rearrangement joins TRBV5-1 to TRBJ2-5; D gene ambiguous. The V gene's germline CDR1 is SGHRS and CDR2 YFSETQ. V was pared by 4 bases and J by 5 bases, with 21 bases between. The CDR3 covers 16 residues. The CDR3 loop is CASSPYRQGIGETQYF. CDR3 coding DNA: TGCGCCAGCAGCCCCTATCGACAAGGCATTGGGGAGACCCAGTACTTC.

In this sample, this clonotype turned up a few times. The J gene is TRBJ2-7, the V gene TRBV6-5, with 10 positions matching TRBD2. This CDR3 contains 14 residues. Looked up from germline, CDR1 is MNHEY and CDR2 is SVGAGI. With 6 bases clipped from V and 3 bases from J, the junction kept 5 bases outside the gene matches. The CDR3 region is CASSPGLANYEQYF. Written as DNA, the CDR3 is TGTGCCAGCAGCCCGGGACTAGCGAACTACGAGCAGTACTTC.

CDR3 in amino acids: CASSLKGTGFYSNQPQHF. The CDR3 DNA reads as TGTGCCAGCAGCTTAAAAGGGACGGGGTTCTATAGCAATCAGCCCCAGCATTTT. This chain uses TRBV7-3 with TRBJ1-5, with D possibly matching TRBD1 (5 bases). The CDR3 totals 18 residues. Germline CDR1 is SGHTA and CDR2 is FQGTGA. Deletions cut 1 base from V and 0 bases from J, with 16 bases between.

The J gene is TRBJ2-3, the V gene TRBV2; possibly TRBD2 for D (5 bases). With 5 bases removed from V and 0 bases from J, the gap between germline ends came to 12 bases. In germline, CDR1 is SNHLY, CDR2 FYNNEI. This CDR3 spans 15 amino acids. CDR3 in DNA: TGTGCCAGCAGTCGAGGACGGACTAGCACAGATACGCAGTATTTT. Encoded protein: CASSRGRTSTDTQYF.

This clonotype was counted many times. V is TRBV2 and J is TRBJ1-5, with D tentatively TRBD1 (5 bases). The CDR3 has 14 residues. Trimming left V 7 bases short and J 0 bases short, with 10 bases between. Per the germline V gene, CDR1 is SNHLY and CDR2 is FYNNEI. The CDR3 nucleotides are TGTGCCAGCACAGCAGGGTTTAGCAATCAGCCCCAGCATTTT. Amino acid sequence: CASTAGFSNQPQHF.

In this sample, this clonotype turned up a few times. This sequence joins TRBV7-2 and TRBJ2-1; TRBD2 matches at 13 bases. The J segment lost 8 bases and the V segment lost 5 bases, leaving 6 bases of the junction unmatched. Per the germline V gene, CDR1 is SGHTA and CDR2 is FQGNSA. The CDR3 is made up of 15 amino acids. CDR3 in DNA: TGTGCCAGCAGCGGTGGACTAGCGGGAGTTGATGAGCAGTTCTTC. Translating it yields CASSGGLAGVDEQFF.

The J gene is TRBJ2-7, the V gene TRBV11-2; D gene ambiguous. Germline V gene data show CDR1 as SGHAT and CDR2 as FQNNGV. This CDR3 has 14 amino acids. The germline V and J ends were trimmed by 4 bases and 2 bases, with 12 bases remaining between them. The CDR3 DNA is TGTGCCAGCAGCTCGTTAAAGGCCACCTACGAGCAGTACTTC. Translation: CASSSLKATYEQYF. The whole variable domain, filled in from reference TRBV11-2 and TRBJ2-7, reads EAGVAQSPRYKIIEKRQSVAFWCNPISGHATLYWYQQILGQGPKLLIQFQNNGVVDDSQLPKDRFSAERLKGVDSTLKIQPAKLEDSAVYLCASSSLKATYEQYFGPGTRLTVT.

This clonotype ranks as medium-sized. CDR3 coding DNA: TGTGCCAGCAGGGCGGGAGGGGACACCGGGGAGCTGTTTTTT. Translating gives CASRAGGDTGELFF. V is TRBV6-1 and J is TRBJ2-2; TRBD2 agrees at 9 bases. V shed 6 bases and J 3 bases; nucleotides not matched to a gene: 2. This CDR3 contains 14 residues. Per the germline V gene, CDR1 is MNHNS and CDR2 is SASEGT.

This rearrangement joins TRBV12-3 or TRBV12-4 to TRBJ1-4; tentative D call: TRBD1 (6 bases). V shed 5 bases and J shed 1 base, with 17 bases lying between them. The CDR3 sequence is 17 residues long. The CDR3 here is CASSRDRRSGTNEKLFF. CDR3 nucleotide sequence: TGTGCCAGCAGTCGCGACAGGAGAAGTGGAACTAATGAAAAACTGTTTTTT.

This clonotype was picked up a small number of times. The rearrangement uses TRBV7-8 and TRBJ2-5, with 7 bases fitting TRBD2. With V trimmed by 1 base and J by 2 bases, 13 bases remained unmatched. Germline V lookup: CDR1 SGHVS, CDR2 FQNEAQ. The CDR3 is 18 residues long. Here the CDR3 DNA reads TGTGCCAGCAGCTTAGGGCCCGTACTAGCGCAACATCAAGAGACCCAGTACTTC. It is translated as CASSLGPVLAQHQETQYF.

The rearrangement joins TRBV14 to TRBJ2-3; D not resolved. The ends were cut back, 3 bases at V and 1 base at J, with 8 bases in the middle. The CDR3 has 14 residues. The germline V gene has CDR1 SGHDN and CDR2 FVKESK. The chain's CDR3 is CASSHALGTDTQYF. The CDR3 DNA reads TGTGCCAGCAGCCATGCCTTGGGCACAGATACGCAGTATTTT.

This clonotype was observed at least ten times. The chain employs TRBV19 and TRBJ1-5; D possibly corresponds to TRBD1 (6 bases). The CDR3 is 14 amino acids. In germline, CDR1 is LNHDA, CDR2 SQIVND (reference sequence). The V gene lost 7 bases and the J gene lost 11 bases, with 21 bases spanning the gap. The CDR3 DNA reads TGTGCCAGTACCACCGGACAGTCCGGACGGTCCCAGCATTTT. Encoded protein: CASTTGQSGRSQHF.

This clonotype has a count of ten or more. The chain uses TRBV7-9 and TRBJ1-2; tentative D call: TRBD1 (5 bases). CDR3 size: 16 residues. Germline CDR1 is SEHNR and CDR2 is FQNEAQ (reference sequence). V lost 3 bases and J lost 2, with 16 bases in between. The CDR3 bases are TGTGCCAGCAGCTTTAGCGATTACAGGTTAAACTATGGCTACACCTTC. Translated, it gives CASSFSDYRLNYGYTF.

This clonotype was counted only a few times. This chain uses TRBV6-2 or TRBV6-3 with TRBJ1-3; D is ambiguous. Between the trimmed V and J ends, which lost 0 bases and 2 bases, there was a span of 5 bases. CDR1 and CDR2 from the germline V gene are MNHEY and SVGEGT. The CDR3 is 14 residues long. CDR3 sequence reads: CASSYSVTGNTIYF. DNA for the CDR3: TGTGCCAGCAGTTACTCCGTGACTGGAAACACCATATATTTT.

The chain couples TRBV6-5 to TRBJ2-7; 7 nucleotides line up with TRBD1. The CDR3 extends over 15 amino acids. The V segment lost 0 bases and the J segment 2 bases; nucleotides outside the gene matches: 4. Germline CDR1 reads MNHEY; CDR2 reads SVGAGI. The CDR3, as DNA: TGTGCCAGCAGTTACTCGAGGCAGGGGGCCTACGAGCAGTACTTC. This translates into CASSYSRQGAYEQYF.

This clonotype showed up many times. The chain joins TRBV19 to TRBJ2-4, with 8 bases fitting TRBD1. The V segment lost 7 bases and the J segment 1 base; nucleotides outside the gene matches: 12. CDR3 size: 17 residues. Germline V gene lookup returns CDR1 LNHDA and CDR2 SQIVND (reference sequence). The CDR3 loop is CASTSGTGALAKNIQYF. CDR3 nucleotides: TGTGCCAGTACCTCCGGGACAGGTGCCCTGGCCAAAAACATTCAGTACTTC.

This clonotype was counted only a few times. This chain links TRBV5-1 with TRBJ2-1; no clear D. Trimming took off 4 bases at V and 4 bases at J, with 18 bases between the two ends. CDR1 and CDR2 (germline): SGHRS, YFSETQ. The length of the CDR3 is 16 residues. In DNA, the CDR3 is TGCGCCAGCAGCACCGCCCCGTCTAGTGGGTACAATGAGCAGTTCTTC. It specifies CASSTAPSSGYNEQFF.

This clonotype was detected ten times or more. The chain combines TRBV7-9 with TRBJ2-6, with TRBD1 as a possible D gene (5 bases). The V end was cut by 11 bases, the J end by 0 bases, with 14 bases between. From germline, CDR1 is SEHNR and CDR2 FQNEAQ (reference sequence). The CDR3 has 15 amino acids. The CDR3 sequence is CALQGISSGANVLTF. In DNA form, the CDR3 reads TGTGCCTTGCAGGGAATCTCCTCTGGGGCCAACGTCCTGACTTTC.

The sample holds many counts of this clonotype. The V gene is TRBV9, the J gene TRBJ2-2; perhaps TRBD2 as D (5 bases). V gave up 0 bases and J gave up 1 base, with 16 bases separating them. Germline lookup yields CDR1 SGDLS and CDR2 YYNGEE. The CDR3 has 18 amino acids. The CDR3 DNA sequence: TGTGCCAGCAGCGTAGGAACTAGTTCATCCTTGAACACCGGGGAGCTGTTTTTT. Translated, it gives CASSVGTSSSLNTGELFF.

This clonotype showed up just a few times. The chain recombines TRBV29-1 with TRBJ2-3; 8 bases map to TRBD1. Trimming at V came to 6 bases and at J to 4 bases, leaving 3 bases not matched to a gene. This CDR3 region has 12 residues. Looked up from germline, CDR1 is SQVTM and CDR2 is ANQGSEA. CDR3 in DNA: TGCAGCGTGGACAGGGTTTCAGATACGCAGTATTTT. Its translation: CSVDRVSDTQYF.

This clonotype came up many times. This chain links TRBV6-7 with TRBJ2-7; 10 bases align to TRBD1. TRBV6-7 is an ORF, with its function uncertain. This CDR3 has 13 residues. V shed 6 bases and J 6 bases; nucleotides not matched to a gene: 5. CDR3: CASRWTGGREQYF. CDR3 nucleotides: TGTGCCAGCAGATGGACAGGGGGTCGCGAGCAGTACTTC.

This clonotype was recorded many times. The V call is TRBV5-6, the J call TRBJ2-3, with D possibly matching TRBD2 (6 bases). The germline V gene encodes CDR1 SGHDT and CDR2 YYEEEE. The CDR3 spans 15 residues. V was clipped by 2 bases and J by 1 base, with 11 bases between them. Here the CDR3 DNA reads TGTGCCAGCAGCTTCTCGGCTAGCGGCACAGATACGCAGTATTTT. Translating gives CASSFSASGTDTQYF.

The rearrangement joins TRBV6-2 or TRBV6-3 to TRBJ2-3, with TRBD1 identical over 12 bases. Trimming removed 4 bases from V and 6 bases from J; junction bases left unmatched: 5. This CDR3 has 15 residues. Germline V lookup: CDR1 MNHEY, CDR2 SVGEGT. CDR3 DNA: TGTGCCAGCAGTTCCGGGACAGGGGGCGCGGATACGCAGTATTTT. This translates into CASSSGTGGADTQYF.

By share of the sample, this clonotype is medium-sized. The genes are TRBV7-2 and TRBJ2-7, with a tentative D call TRBD1 (6 bases). The germline V gene encodes CDR1 SGHTA and CDR2 FQGNSA. With 3 bases removed from V and 5 bases from J, the gap between germline ends came to 11 bases. The CDR3 extends over 13 amino acids. The DNA for the CDR3 is TGTGCCAGCAGCTTCCGCTCAGGGGACGAGCAGTACTTC. Translation: CASSFRSGDEQYF. Full variable domain (outside the CDR3, taken from reference TRBV7-2 and TRBJ2-7): GAGVSQSPSNKVTEKGKDVELRCDPISGHTALYWYRQSLGQGLEFLIYFQGNSAPDKSGLPSDRFSAERTGGSVSTLTIQRTQQEDSAVYLCASSFRSGDEQYFGPGTRLTVT.